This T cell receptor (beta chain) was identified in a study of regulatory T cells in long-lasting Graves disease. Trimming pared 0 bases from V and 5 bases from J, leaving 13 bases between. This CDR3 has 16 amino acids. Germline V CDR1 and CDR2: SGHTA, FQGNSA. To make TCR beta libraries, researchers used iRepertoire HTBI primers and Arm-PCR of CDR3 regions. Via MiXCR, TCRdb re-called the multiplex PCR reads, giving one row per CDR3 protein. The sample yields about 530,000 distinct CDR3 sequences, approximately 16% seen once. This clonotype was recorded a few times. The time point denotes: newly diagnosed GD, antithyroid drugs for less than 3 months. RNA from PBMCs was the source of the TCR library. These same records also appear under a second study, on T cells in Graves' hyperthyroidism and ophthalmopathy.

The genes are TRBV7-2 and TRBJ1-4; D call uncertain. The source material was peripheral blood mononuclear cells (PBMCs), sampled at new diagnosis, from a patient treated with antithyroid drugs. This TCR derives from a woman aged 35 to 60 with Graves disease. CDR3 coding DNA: TGTGCCAGCAGCTTAGCCGGGAACTTCCCGAATGAAAAACTGTTTTTT. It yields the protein CASSLAGNFPNEKLFF.